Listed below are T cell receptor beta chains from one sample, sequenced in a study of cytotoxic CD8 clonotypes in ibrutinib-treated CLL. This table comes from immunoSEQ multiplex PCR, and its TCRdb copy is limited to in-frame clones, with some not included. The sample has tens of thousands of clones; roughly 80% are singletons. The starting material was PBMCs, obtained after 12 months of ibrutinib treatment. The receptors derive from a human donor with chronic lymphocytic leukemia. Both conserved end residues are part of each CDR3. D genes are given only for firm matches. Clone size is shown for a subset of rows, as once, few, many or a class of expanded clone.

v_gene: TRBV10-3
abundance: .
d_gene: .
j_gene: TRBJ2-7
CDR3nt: TGTGCCACGCAGGCGGGGCAGGGGGCCTACGAGCAGTACTTC
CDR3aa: CATQAGQGAYEQYF

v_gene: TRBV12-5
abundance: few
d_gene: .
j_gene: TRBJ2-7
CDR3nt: TGTGCTAGTGGTTTAGGTTGGAACTACGAGCAGTACTTC
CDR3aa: CASGLGWNYEQYF

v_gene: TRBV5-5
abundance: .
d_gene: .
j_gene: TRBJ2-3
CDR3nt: TGTGCCAGCAGCCCGGGACTGGGCGATACGCAGTATTTT
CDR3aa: CASSPGLGDTQYF

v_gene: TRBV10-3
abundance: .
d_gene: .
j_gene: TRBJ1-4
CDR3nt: TGTGCCATCAGTGAAGGGGCAAATGAAAAACTGTTTTTT
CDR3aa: CAISEGANEKLFF

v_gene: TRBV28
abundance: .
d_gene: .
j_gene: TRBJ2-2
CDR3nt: TGTGCCAGCAGCCTAGACACCCGGGGGACCGGGGAGCTGTTTTTT
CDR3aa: CASSLDTRGTGELFF

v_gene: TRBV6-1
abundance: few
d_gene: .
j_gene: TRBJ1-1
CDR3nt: TGTGCCAGCAGTGAACGGGTCGAAGCTTTCTTT
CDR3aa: CASSERVEAFF

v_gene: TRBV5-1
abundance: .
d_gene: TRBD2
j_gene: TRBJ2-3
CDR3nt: TGCGCCAGCAGCGGGGGGGAAGGCACAGATACGCAGTATTTT
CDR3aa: CASSGGEGTDTQYF

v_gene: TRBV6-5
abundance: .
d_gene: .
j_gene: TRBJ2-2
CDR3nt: TGTGCCAGCAGACCCCAGGGGACCGGGGAGCTGTTTTTT
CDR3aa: CASRPQGTGELFF

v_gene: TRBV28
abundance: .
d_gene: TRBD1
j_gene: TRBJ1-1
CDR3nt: TGTGCCAGCACCAAGACAGGGGGCGGCACTGAAGCTTTCTTT
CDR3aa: CASTKTGGGTEAFF

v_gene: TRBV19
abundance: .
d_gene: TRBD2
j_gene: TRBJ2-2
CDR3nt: TGTGCCAGTAGTATTTGGACTAGCGTGAACACCGGGGAGCTGTTTTTT
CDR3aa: CASSIWTSVNTGELFF

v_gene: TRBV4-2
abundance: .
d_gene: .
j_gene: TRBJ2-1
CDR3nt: TGTGCCAGCAGCGAAGAGGGGGCAGGGGGGAGCAATGAGCAGTTCTTC
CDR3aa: CASSEEGAGGSNEQFF

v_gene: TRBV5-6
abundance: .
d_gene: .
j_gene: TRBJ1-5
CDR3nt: TGTGCCAGCAGCTTGGGGGCAGGGTCTCCCAATCAGCCCCAGCATTTT
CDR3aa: CASSLGAGSPNQPQHF

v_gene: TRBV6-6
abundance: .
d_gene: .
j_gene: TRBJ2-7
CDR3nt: TGTGCCAGCAAAAGACGGACCTACGAGCAGTACTTC
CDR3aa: CASKRRTYEQYF

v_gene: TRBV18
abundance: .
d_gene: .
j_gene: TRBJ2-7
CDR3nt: TGTGCCAGCTCACCGGGGGAGAGCTCCTACGAGCAGTACTTC
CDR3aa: CASSPGESSYEQYF

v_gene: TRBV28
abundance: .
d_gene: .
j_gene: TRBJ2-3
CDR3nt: TGTGCCAGCAGTTTTGTGACGGGCACAGATACGCAGTATTTT
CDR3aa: CASSFVTGTDTQYF

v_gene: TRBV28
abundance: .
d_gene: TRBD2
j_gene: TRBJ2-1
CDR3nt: TGTGCCACCACCGGGCCCGCGGGGGATGAGCAGTTCTTC
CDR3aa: CATTGPAGDEQFF

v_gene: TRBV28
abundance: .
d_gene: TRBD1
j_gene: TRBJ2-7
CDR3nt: TGTGCCAGCAGTTTACCCGGACAGGGGTACGAGCAGTACTTC
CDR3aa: CASSLPGQGYEQYF

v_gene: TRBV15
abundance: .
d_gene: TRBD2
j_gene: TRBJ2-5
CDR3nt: TGTGCCACCAGCATGGTTAGCGGGAGGCGAGAGACCCAGTACTTC
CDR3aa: CATSMVSGRRETQYF

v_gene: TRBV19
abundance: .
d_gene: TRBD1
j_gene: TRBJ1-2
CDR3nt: TGTGCCAGTAACCTCGCCACAGGGGGCGACTATGGCTACACCTTC
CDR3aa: CASNLATGGDYGYTF

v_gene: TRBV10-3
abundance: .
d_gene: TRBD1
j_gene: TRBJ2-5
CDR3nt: TGTGCCATCGGTCAGGACAGGGGAGAGACCCAGTACTTC
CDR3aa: CAIGQDRGETQYF

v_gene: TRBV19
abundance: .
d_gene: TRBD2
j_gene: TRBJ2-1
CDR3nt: TGTGCCAGTACCCCAGGGGGACTAGCGGAACCAATCTCCTACAATGAGCAGTTCTTC
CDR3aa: CASTPGGLAEPISYNEQFF

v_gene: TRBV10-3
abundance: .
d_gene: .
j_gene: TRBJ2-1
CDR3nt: TGTGCCATCAGTGAGTCGAGCCAGGGCTTGTGGAATGAGCAGTTCTTC
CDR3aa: CAISESSQGLWNEQFF

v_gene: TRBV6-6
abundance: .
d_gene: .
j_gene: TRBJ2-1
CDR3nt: TGTGCCAGCAGTAAACAGGGAAGTGAGCAGTTCTTC
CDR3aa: CASSKQGSEQFF

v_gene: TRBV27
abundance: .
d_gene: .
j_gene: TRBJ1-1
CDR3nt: TGTGCCAGCAGTTTATCGGCGTGGACTGAAGCTTTCTTT
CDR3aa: CASSLSAWTEAFF

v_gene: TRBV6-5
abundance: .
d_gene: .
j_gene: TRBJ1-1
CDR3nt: TGTGCCAGCAGGAGGGGTACTGAAGCTTTCTTT
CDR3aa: CASRRGTEAFF

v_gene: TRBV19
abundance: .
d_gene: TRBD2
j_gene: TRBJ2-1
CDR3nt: TGTGCCAGTACCCCTCGGGGGGAGGGCAGGAAGTTCTTC
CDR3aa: CASTPRGEGRKFF

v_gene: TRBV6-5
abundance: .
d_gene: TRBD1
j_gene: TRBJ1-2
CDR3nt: TGTGCCAGCAGTCCCCCGCTAGGGACAGGGGGCGGCTACACCTTC
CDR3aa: CASSPPLGTGGGYTF